The sequence of this TCR beta chain was determined in a study of identical twins. Overall study results and limits: Researchers reported excess low generation probability among twin-shared out-of-frame alpha sequences.

After template switching added a universal primer site, the resulting cDNA carried unique molecular identifiers. TCRdb called the 5' RACE reads again in MiXCR, with one record for every CDR3 protein. The data show about 260,000 distinct CDR3 sequences, about 7% seen once. This clonotype was seen more than once but under ten times. Its antigen is undetermined. The CDR3 runs 15 residues. With 3 bases clipped from V and 7 bases from J, the junction kept 9 bases outside the gene matches. These data also formed part of another study, on yellow fever vaccine responses in identical twins.

The gene calls are TRBV12-3 or TRBV12-4 and TRBJ1-5, with 7 bases identical to TRBD1. The clonotype originates from a young woman in good health. The sample taken for sequencing was memory (CD45RO+) T cells sorted from blood. The CDR3 DNA reads TGTGCCAGCAGTTTGTCAGGGGGGTCGCGGCAGCCCCAGCATTTT. It translates to CASSLSGGSRQPQHF.